A single sample is the source of the 2 T cell receptor beta chains below, sequenced in a study of monozygotic twins with inflammatory bowel disease. TCRdb reprocessed the 5' RACE reads, keeping one entry per CDR3 protein, no DNA. This table lists some 83,000 distinct CDR3 sequences. Specimen: blood. Receptors were obtained from a human donor with ulcerative colitis or Crohn's disease, or a healthy co-twin of an affected twin (not recorded which).

This sequence joins TRBV11-2 and TRBJ2-5; TCRdb's D call of TRBD1 is untestable without DNA. The germline gives CDR1 SGHAT, CDR2 FQNNGV. CDR3 length equals 14 residues. Here the CDR3 reads CASSVVSGEETQYF.

This chain uses TRBV20-1 with TRBJ2-5; TCRdb's assignment of TRBD1 cannot be checked, as there is no DNA. CDR1 and CDR2 (germline): DFQATT, SNEGSKA (reference sequence). The CDR3 covers 13 residues. The CDR3 spells CSARALTLETQYF.